This T cell receptor beta chain is from a study of blood T cell repertoires in COVID-19. The CDR3 sequence is 13 residues long. Unmatched junction bases numbered 6, after V lost 4 bases and J lost 8 bases. CDR1 and CDR2 from the germline V gene are SGHNT and YYREEE (reference sequence). Sequencing used immunoSEQ multiplex PCR; TCRdb keeps in-frame clones, though not all of them. This table has around 380,000 clones, approximately 89% appearing once. This chain uses TRBV5-4 with TRBJ2-4, with TRBD1 identical over 7 bases. Material for sequencing was PBMCs or T cells enriched from blood (not recorded which). This receptor was taken from a young man who had recovered from COVID-19. For the CDR3, the DNA is TGTGCCAGCAGCGCGACAGGGCTGGACATTCAGTACTTC. The encoded protein is CASSATGLDIQYF.